This T cell receptor (beta chain) originates from a study of monozygotic twins with inflammatory bowel disease. Study observations and caveats: IBD patients showed reduced TCRbeta diversity (inverse Simpson) versus healthy co-twins.

Worth noting for this clonotype: Its antigen is still unknown.

It was from whole blood, with no T cell sorting, that total RNA was isolated. No DNA is given; TCRdb re-called the 5' RACE reads and lists each CDR3 protein once. This sample's clone table lists more than 95,000 distinct CDR3 sequences. Germline CDR1 is LGHNA and CDR2 is YSLEER. This CDR3 comprises 16 residues. The TCR comes from a human donor with ulcerative colitis or Crohn's disease, or a healthy co-twin of an affected twin (not recorded which). The chain carries TRBV4-3 and TRBJ2-4; TCRdb's D gene call, TRBD1, goes unchecked for lack of DNA. Sequencing was carried out using blood. The CDR3: CASSQFSAGETNIQYF.